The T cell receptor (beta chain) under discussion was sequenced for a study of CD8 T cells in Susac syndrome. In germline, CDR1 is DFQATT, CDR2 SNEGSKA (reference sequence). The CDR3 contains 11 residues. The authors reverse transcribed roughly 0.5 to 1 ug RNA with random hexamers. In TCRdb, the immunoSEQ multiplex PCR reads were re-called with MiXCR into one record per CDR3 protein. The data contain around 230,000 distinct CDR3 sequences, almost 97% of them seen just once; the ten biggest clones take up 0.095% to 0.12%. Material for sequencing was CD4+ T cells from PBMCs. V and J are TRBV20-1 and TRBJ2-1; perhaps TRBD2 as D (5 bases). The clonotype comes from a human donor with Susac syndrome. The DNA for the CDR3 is TGCAGCGGACTCTTTAACAATGAGCAGTTCTTC. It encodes CSGLFNNEQFF.